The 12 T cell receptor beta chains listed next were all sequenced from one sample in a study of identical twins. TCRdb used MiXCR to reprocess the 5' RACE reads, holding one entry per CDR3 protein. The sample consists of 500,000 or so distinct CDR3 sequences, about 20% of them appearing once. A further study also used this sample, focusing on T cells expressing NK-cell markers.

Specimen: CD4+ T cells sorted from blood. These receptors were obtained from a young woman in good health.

The CDR3 spells CASSPSVGRVYNEQFF. The CDR3 nucleotides are TGTGCCAGCAGCCCTAGTGTCGGGAGGGTGTACAATGAGCAGTTCTTC. The V and J genes are TRBV12-3 or TRBV12-4 and TRBJ2-1; 8 nucleotides match TRBD2. The CDR3 is 16 amino acids. The trim removed 6 bases at V and 4 bases at J, leaving 11 bases unmatched.

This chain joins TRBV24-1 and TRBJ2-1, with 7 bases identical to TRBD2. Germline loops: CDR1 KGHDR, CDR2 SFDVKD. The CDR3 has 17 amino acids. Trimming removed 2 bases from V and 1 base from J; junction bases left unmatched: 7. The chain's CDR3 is CATSDSATSVSYNEQFF. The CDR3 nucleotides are TGTGCCACCAGTGATTCCGCCACTAGCGTATCCTACAATGAGCAGTTCTTC.

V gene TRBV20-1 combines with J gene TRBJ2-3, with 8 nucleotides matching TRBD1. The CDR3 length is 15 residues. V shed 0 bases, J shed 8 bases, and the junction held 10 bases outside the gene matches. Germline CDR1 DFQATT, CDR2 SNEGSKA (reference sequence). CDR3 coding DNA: TGCAGTGCTAGAGACGGGCGCAGGGGGCAAGCTACGCAGTATTTT. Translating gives CSARDGRRGQATQYF.

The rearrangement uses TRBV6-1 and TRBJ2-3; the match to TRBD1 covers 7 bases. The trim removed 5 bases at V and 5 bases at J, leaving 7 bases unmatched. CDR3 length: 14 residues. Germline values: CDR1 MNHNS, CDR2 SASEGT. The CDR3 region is CASSQRQGRDTQYF. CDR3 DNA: TGTGCCAGCAGTCAACGACAGGGAAGAGATACGCAGTATTTT.

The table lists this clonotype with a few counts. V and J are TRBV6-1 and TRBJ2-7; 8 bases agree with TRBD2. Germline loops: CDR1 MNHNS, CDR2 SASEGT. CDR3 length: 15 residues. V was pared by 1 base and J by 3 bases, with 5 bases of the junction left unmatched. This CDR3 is CASSEEVAGFYEQYF. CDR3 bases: TGTGCCAGCAGTGAAGAGGTAGCGGGATTCTACGAGCAGTACTTC.

CDR3 residues: CSAARSGVAGGRAQFF. As DNA, the CDR3 is TGCAGTGCGGCCCGGTCGGGAGTAGCGGGGGGGCGGGCGCAGTTCTTC. The chain uses TRBV20-1 and TRBJ2-1; 11 positions agree with TRBD2. This CDR3 has 16 residues. The trim removed 6 bases at V and 12 bases at J, leaving 19 bases unmatched. Germline CDR1 reads DFQATT; CDR2 reads SNEGSKA (reference sequence).

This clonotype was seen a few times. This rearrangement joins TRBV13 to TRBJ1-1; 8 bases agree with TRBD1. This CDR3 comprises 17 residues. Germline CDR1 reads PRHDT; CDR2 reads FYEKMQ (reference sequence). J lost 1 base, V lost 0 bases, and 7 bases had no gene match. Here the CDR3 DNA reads TGTGCCAGCAGCTTAGGAACTGACAGGGGACGGAACACTGAAGCTTTCTTT. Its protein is CASSLGTDRGRNTEAFF.

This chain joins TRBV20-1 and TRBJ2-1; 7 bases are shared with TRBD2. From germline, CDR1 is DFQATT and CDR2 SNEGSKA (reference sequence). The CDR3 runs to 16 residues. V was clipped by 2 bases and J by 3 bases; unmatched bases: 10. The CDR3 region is CSARSSGLADYNEQFF. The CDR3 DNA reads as TGCAGTGCTAGATCTTCCGGCCTAGCGGACTACAATGAGCAGTTCTTC.

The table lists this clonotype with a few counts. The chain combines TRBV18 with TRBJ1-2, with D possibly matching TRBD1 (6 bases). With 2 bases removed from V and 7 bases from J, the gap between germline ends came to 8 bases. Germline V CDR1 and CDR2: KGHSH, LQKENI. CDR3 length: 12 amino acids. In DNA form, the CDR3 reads TGTGCCAGCTCACCAGGGGGCACTGGCTACACCTTC. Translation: CASSPGGTGYTF. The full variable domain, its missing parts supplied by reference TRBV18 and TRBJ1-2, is NAGVMQNPRHLVRRRGQEARLRCSPMKGHSHVYWYRQLPEEGLKFMVYLQKENIIDESGMPKERFSAEFPKEGPSILRIQQVVRGDSAAYFCASSPGGTGYTFGSGTRLTVV.

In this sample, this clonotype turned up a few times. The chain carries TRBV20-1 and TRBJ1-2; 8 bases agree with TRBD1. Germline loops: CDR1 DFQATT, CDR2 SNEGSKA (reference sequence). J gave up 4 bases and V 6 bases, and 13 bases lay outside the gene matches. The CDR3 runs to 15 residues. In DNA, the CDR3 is TGCAGTGCCAGACCACAAGGACAGGGAGGCTATGGCTACACCTTC. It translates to CSARPQGQGGYGYTF.

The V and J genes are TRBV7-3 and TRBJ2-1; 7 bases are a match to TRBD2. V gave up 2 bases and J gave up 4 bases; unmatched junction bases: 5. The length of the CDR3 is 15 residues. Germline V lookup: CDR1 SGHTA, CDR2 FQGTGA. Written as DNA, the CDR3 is TGTGCCAGCAGCTTAGCCCTAGCGGTTTACAATGAGCAGTTCTTC. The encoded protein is CASSLALAVYNEQFF.

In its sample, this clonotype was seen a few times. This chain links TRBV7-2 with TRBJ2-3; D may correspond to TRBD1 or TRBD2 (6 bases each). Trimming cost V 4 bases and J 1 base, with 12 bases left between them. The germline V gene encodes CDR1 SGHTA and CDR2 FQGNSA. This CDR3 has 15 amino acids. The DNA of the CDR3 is TGTGCCAGCAGCTCGAGAGGGGGGCGCACAGATACGCAGTATTTT. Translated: CASSSRGGRTDTQYF.